Below are 25 T cell receptor beta chains sequenced from a single sample in a study of T cells after yellow fever vaccination. TCRdb redid the calling of the 5' RACE reads with MiXCR, one entry per CDR3 protein. The sample contains 200,000 to 300,000 distinct CDR3 sequences, roughly 6.3% of which appear only once. Here the sequenced sample was CD4+ T cells sorted from PBMCs, taken on the day of the yellow fever booster vaccination. These receptor sequences come from a young man who received the YFV17D yellow fever vaccine.

This clonotype was seen at least ten times. This chain connects TRBV12-3 or TRBV12-4 to TRBJ2-7; D is unclear. The CDR3 covers 13 residues. V was trimmed by 6 bases and J by 0 bases, leaving 9 bases between them. Written as DNA, the CDR3 is TGTGCCAGCAGACCGATCAACTCCTACGAGCAGTACTTC. Encoded protein: CASRPINSYEQYF.

This clonotype was counted a few times. The chain joins TRBV20-1 to TRBJ2-7; TRBD1 agrees at 8 bases. Unmatched junction bases numbered 2, after V lost 3 bases and J lost 4 bases. The CDR3 loop spans 12 amino acids. The germline V gene has CDR1 DFQATT and CDR2 SNEGSKA (reference sequence). The CDR3 reads CSASRGRYEQYF. The CDR3 bases are TGCAGTGCTAGCAGGGGGCGGTACGAGCAGTACTTC.

This clonotype has only a few counts. The chain carries TRBV14 and TRBJ2-7; unclear D gene. The V end was cut by 5 bases, the J end by 2 bases, with 7 bases between. Germline values: CDR1 SGHDN, CDR2 FVKESK. The CDR3 covers 12 residues. The CDR3 loop reads CASSVVPYEQYF. CDR3 DNA sequence: TGTGCCAGCAGCGTCGTTCCCTACGAGCAGTACTTC. The full variable domain, in which reference TRBV14 and TRBJ2-7 provide the parts outside the CDR3, is EAGVTQFPSHSVIEKGQTVTLRCDPISGHDNLYWYRRVMGKEIKFLLHFVKESKQDESGMPNNRFLAERTGGTYSTLKVQPAELEDSGVYFCASSVVPYEQYFGPGTRLTVT.

In its sample, this clonotype was seen a few times. The V call is TRBV6-5, the J call TRBJ2-1; TRBD2 matches 12 bases. Germline CDR1 is MNHEY and CDR2 is SVGAGI. The CDR3 covers 15 residues. J gave up 9 bases and V 7 bases, and 10 bases lay outside the gene matches. The chain's CDR3 is CASTRWLAGGGEQFF. The CDR3 nucleotides are TGTGCCAGCACCCGGTGGCTAGCGGGAGGGGGTGAGCAGTTCTTC.

This clonotype was counted at least ten times. This rearrangement joins TRBV28 to TRBJ2-3, with 7 positions matching TRBD2. The CDR3 is 16 amino acids. CDR1 is MDHEN and CDR2 is SYDVKM in the germline V gene. V shed 5 bases and J 6 bases; nucleotides not matched to a gene: 14. The chain's CDR3 is CASSPALGRPGDTQYF. Written as DNA, the CDR3 is TGTGCCAGCAGTCCCGCTCTCGGGAGGCCTGGGGATACGCAGTATTTT.

This CDR3 reads CASLPRERLDTQYF. The CDR3 DNA reads as TGTGCCAGCCTGCCCCGCGAGCGTTTAGATACGCAGTATTTT. The chain has TRBV12-3 or TRBV12-4 and TRBJ2-3, with unresolved D. The germline V and J ends were trimmed by 8 bases and 5 bases, with 17 bases remaining between them. The CDR3 extends over 14 amino acids.

This clonotype appeared a few times. The chain has TRBV7-2 and TRBJ2-1, with D possibly being TRBD2 (5 bases). In germline, CDR1 is SGHTA, CDR2 FQGNSA. The CDR3 covers 12 residues. V was cut by 5 bases and J by 9 bases, with 11 bases left in between. CDR3 coding DNA: TGTGCCAGCAGCCTTTGGGAGAGTGAGCAGTTCTTC. Its translation: CASSLWESEQFF.

This clonotype has at least ten counts. The chain employs TRBV5-1 and TRBJ2-1, with unresolved D. Per germline, CDR1 SGHRS and CDR2 YFSETQ. This CDR3 is built from 12 residues. The V end was cut by 0 bases, the J end by 7 bases, with 5 bases between. CDR3 bases: TGCGCCAGCAGCTTGGAGGCTAATGAGCAGTTCTTC. Translation: CASSLEANEQFF. Complete variable domain (other parts from reference TRBV5-1 and TRBJ2-1): KAGVTQTPRYLIKTRGQQVTLSCSPISGHRSVSWYQQTPGQGLQFLFEYFSETQRNKGNFPGRFSGRQFSNSRSEMNVSTLELGDSALYLCASSLEANEQFFGPGTRLTVL.

This clonotype occurred many times. V is TRBV20-1 and J is TRBJ2-1, with 8 bases aligning to TRBD2. The V and J ends lost 6 bases and 2 bases, in that order; junction bases with no gene match: 3. CDR1 is DFQATT and CDR2 is SNEGSKA in the germline V gene (reference sequence). The CDR3 contains 13 residues. Written as DNA, the CDR3 is TGCAGTGCCCCGGGGGGGGCCTACAATGAGCAGTTCTTC. Encoded protein: CSAPGGAYNEQFF.

CDR3 amino acids: CATQGLDRGSYEQYF. CDR3 DNA sequence: TGTGCCACCCAAGGGCTTGACAGGGGCTCCTACGAGCAGTACTTC. J is TRBJ2-7 and V is TRBV5-4; TRBD1 matches at 8 bases. This CDR3 has 15 amino acids. Trimming took 9 bases from V and 0 from J; bases not matched to a gene: 11. CDR1 is SGHNT and CDR2 is YYREEE in the germline V gene (reference sequence).

This clonotype was seen a few times. V and J are TRBV5-1 and TRBJ2-1, with 7 bases identical to TRBD2. The CDR3 consists of 17 residues. CDR1 and CDR2 from the germline V gene are SGHRS and YFSETQ. The J segment lost 0 bases and the V segment lost 3 bases, leaving 9 bases of the junction unmatched. The CDR3 reads CASSSRRDYLSYNEQFF. In nucleotides, the CDR3 is TGCGCCAGCAGCTCGAGGAGGGACTACCTCTCCTACAATGAGCAGTTCTTC.

This clonotype came up a few times. V is TRBV7-2 and J is TRBJ2-4, with a possible D match to TRBD2 (6 bases). CDR3 length: 15 residues. Trimming left V 5 bases short and J 4 bases short, with 15 bases between. Germline lookup yields CDR1 SGHTA and CDR2 FQGNSA. The CDR3 bases are TGTGCCAGCAGCCAAGGTGGAGGGAGTAAAAACATTCAGTACTTC. Its translation: CASSQGGGSKNIQYF.

This clonotype was detected ten times or more. The chain couples TRBV10-3 to TRBJ2-7; 9 bases match TRBD1. CDR1 and CDR2 from the germline V gene are ENHRY and SYGVKD. Losses at the gene ends were 5 bases for V and 2 bases for J; bases not matched to a gene: 4. This CDR3 has 14 amino acids. Written as DNA, the CDR3 is TGTGCCATCAGTCCGGGACAGGGAGCCTACGAGCAGTACTTC. Amino acid sequence: CAISPGQGAYEQYF.

This clonotype has ten or more counts. The chain has TRBV3-1 and TRBJ2-1; TRBD2 agrees at 8 bases. Germline V gene data show CDR1 as LGHDT and CDR2 as YNNKEL (reference sequence). J was trimmed by 7 bases and V by 8 bases; bases with no gene match: 7. This CDR3 spans 13 amino acids. The CDR3 region is CASGRERENEQFF. DNA for the CDR3: TGTGCCAGCGGGCGGGAGCGGGAGAATGAGCAGTTCTTC.

This clonotype was detected ten times or more. The chain recombines TRBV28 with TRBJ2-3; TRBD1 or TRBD2 may be the D gene (5 bases each). Looked up from germline, CDR1 is MDHEN and CDR2 is SYDVKM. The V end was cut by 3 bases, the J end by 1 base, with 11 bases between. This CDR3 contains 15 residues. The CDR3 nucleotides are TGTGCCAGCAGTTTCCCGGGACCACGCACAGATACGCAGTATTTT. Translation: CASSFPGPRTDTQYF.

This clonotype has just a few counts. One end of the junction fails to match germline, which may point to a read error. In nucleotides, the CDR3 is TGTGCCAGCAGATTAGCGGGAGGGCCTCCCACCGGGGAGCTGTTTTTT. Amino acids: CASRLAGGPPTGELFF. The chain links TRBV7-2 to TRBJ2-2; TRBD2 matches at 11 bases. CDR1 and CDR2 (germline): SGHTA, FQGNSA. The CDR3 consists of 16 residues.

The chain carries TRBV5-1 and TRBJ2-5; D unclear. The CDR3 is 15 amino acids. Germline V lookup: CDR1 SGHRS, CDR2 YFSETQ. Trimming removed 1 base at V and 1 base at J, with 11 bases between. The chain's CDR3 is CASSLSWPIQETQYF. The CDR3 DNA follows: TGCGCCAGCAGCTTGAGTTGGCCTATCCAAGAGACCCAGTACTTC.

This clonotype was counted at least ten times. The chain carries TRBV5-1 and TRBJ2-7, with D possibly TRBD1 on 5 matching bases. Trimming removed 0 bases from V and 5 bases from J, with 12 bases in between. This CDR3 spans 14 amino acids. Germline assignment: CDR1 SGHRS and CDR2 YFSETQ. The CDR3 sequence: CASSLAARVHEQYF. The CDR3 coding sequence is TGCGCCAGCAGCTTGGCGGCCAGGGTCCACGAGCAGTACTTC.

The chain uses TRBV5-5 and TRBJ2-2, with D possibly being TRBD2 (5 bases). V was trimmed by 3 bases and J by 5 bases, leaving 14 bases between them. Looked up from germline, CDR1 is SGHKS and CDR2 is YYEKEE (reference sequence). This CDR3 contains 15 residues. In DNA, the CDR3 is TGTGCCAGCAGCTCCTCGGACTCAACAACCGGGGAGCTGTTTTTT. Translation gives CASSSSDSTTGELFF.

The V gene is TRBV12-3 or TRBV12-4, the J gene TRBJ2-3; 14 bases agree with TRBD2. CDR3 length: 16 amino acids. The V and J ends lost 6 bases and 5 bases, in that order; junction bases with no gene match: 7. CDR3 sequence (DNA): TGTGCCAGCAGGTCCGGGACTAGCGGGAGTGTAGATACGCAGTATTTT. This encodes CASRSGTSGSVDTQYF.

The J gene is TRBJ1-1, the V gene TRBV12-3 or TRBV12-4, with D uncertain. V gave up 3 bases and J gave up 4 bases, with 12 bases separating them. This CDR3 is 14 amino acids long. CDR3 DNA: TGTGCCAGCAGTTTCGCGGGTCGGAGCACTGAAGCTTTCTTT. Translated, it gives CASSFAGRSTEAFF.

This clonotype was detected once. A much larger clonotype is one base distant, so this may be a read error. The J gene is TRBJ2-1, the V gene TRBV7-2, with a weak D call TRBD1 (6 bases). Germline V gene lookup returns CDR1 SGHTA and CDR2 FQGNSA. The length of the CDR3 is 16 residues. CDR3 sequence: CASSETRDTVYNQQFF. The CDR3 DNA follows: TGTGCCAGCAGCGAAACACGGGACACAGTTTACAATCAGCAGTTCTTC.

This clonotype was seen a handful of times. V gene TRBV20-1 combines with J gene TRBJ2-4; a weak D match, TRBD1 (6 bases). This CDR3 contains 16 residues. V lost 6 bases and J 0 bases, leaving 18 bases between the germline ends. The germline V gene has CDR1 DFQATT and CDR2 SNEGSKA (reference sequence). For the CDR3, the DNA is TGCAGTGCGAAGCTGTCCGGGACAAGAGCCAAAAACATTCAGTACTTC. This sequence encodes CSAKLSGTRAKNIQYF.

This clonotype came up many times. CDR3 region: CASSPPSYNEQFF. CDR3 DNA: TGTGCCAGCTCACCACCAAGCTACAATGAGCAGTTCTTC. V usage is TRBV18 and J usage is TRBJ2-1; D is ambiguous. The germline CDR1 and CDR2 sequences are KGHSH and LQKENI. V lost 0 bases to trimming and J lost 3 bases, with 3 bases between them. The CDR3 spans 13 residues.

This clonotype was detected only a few times. V gene TRBV20-1 combines with J gene TRBJ1-1; no clear D gene. In germline, CDR1 is DFQATT, CDR2 SNEGSKA (reference sequence). V gave up 3 bases and J gave up 11 bases, with 19 bases separating them. The CDR3 is 13 residues long. In nucleotides, the CDR3 is TGCAGTGCTAGTCCGAGGGAGGCTGGTGGGGCTTTCTTT. This translates into CSASPREAGGAFF.